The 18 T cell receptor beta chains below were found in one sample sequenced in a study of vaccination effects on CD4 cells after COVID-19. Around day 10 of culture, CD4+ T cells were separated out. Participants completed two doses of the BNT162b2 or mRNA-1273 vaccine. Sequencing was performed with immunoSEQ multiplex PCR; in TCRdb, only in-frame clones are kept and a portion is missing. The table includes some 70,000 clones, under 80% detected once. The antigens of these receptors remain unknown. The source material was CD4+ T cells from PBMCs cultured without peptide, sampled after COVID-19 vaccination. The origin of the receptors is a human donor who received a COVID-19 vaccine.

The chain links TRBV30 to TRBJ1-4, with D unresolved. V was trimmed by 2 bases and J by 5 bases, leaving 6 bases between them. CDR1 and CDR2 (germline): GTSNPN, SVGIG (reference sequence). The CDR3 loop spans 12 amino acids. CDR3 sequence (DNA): TGTGCCTGGAGTTTCGGAAATGAAAAACTGTTTTTT. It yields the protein CAWSFGNEKLFF.

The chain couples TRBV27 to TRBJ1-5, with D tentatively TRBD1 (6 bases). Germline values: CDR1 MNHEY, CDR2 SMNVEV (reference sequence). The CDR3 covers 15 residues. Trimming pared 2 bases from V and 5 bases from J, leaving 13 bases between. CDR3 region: CASSLKATGYQPQHF. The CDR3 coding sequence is TGTGCCAGCAGTTTAAAGGCTACAGGGTATCAGCCCCAGCATTTT.

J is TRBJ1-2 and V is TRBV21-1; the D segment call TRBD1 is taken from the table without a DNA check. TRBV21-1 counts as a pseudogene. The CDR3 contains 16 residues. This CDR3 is CASSARGDRGHYGYTF. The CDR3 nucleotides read TGTGCCAGCAGCGCCCGAGGGGACAGGGGGCACTATGGCTACACCTTC.

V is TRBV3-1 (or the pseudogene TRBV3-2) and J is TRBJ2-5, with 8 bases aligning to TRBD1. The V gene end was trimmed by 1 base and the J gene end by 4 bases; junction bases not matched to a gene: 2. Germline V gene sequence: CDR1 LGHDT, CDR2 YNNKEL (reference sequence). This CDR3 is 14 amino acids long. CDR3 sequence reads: CASSQADRAETQYF. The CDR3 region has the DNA TGTGCCAGCAGCCAAGCGGACAGGGCAGAGACCCAGTACTTC.

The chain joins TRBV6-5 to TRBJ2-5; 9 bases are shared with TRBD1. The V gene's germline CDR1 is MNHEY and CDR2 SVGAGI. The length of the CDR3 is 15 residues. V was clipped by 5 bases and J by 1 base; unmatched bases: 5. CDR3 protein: CASSTRQGGQETQYF. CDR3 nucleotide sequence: TGTGCCAGCAGTACTAGACAGGGGGGCCAAGAGACCCAGTACTTC.

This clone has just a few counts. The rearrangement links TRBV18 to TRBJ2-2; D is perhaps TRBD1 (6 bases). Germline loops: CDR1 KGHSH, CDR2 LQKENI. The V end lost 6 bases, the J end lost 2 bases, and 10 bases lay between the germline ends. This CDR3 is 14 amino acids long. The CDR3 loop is CASSMDRNTGELFF. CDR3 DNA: TGTGCCAGCTCCATGGACAGAAACACCGGGGAGCTGTTTTTT.

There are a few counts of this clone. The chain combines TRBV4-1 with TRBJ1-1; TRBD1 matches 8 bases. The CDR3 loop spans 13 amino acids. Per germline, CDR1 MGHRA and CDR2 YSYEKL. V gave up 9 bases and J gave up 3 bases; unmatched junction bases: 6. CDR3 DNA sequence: TGCGCCAGTGACCAGGGGGCGCACACTGAAGCTTTCTTT. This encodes CASDQGAHTEAFF.

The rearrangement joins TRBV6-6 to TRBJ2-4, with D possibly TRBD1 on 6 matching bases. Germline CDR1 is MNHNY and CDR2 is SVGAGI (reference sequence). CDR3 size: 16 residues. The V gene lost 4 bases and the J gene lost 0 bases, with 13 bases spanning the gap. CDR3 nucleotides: TGTGCCAGCAGTTTGACAGGATTACTAGCCAAAAACATTCAGTACTTC. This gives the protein CASSLTGLLAKNIQYF.

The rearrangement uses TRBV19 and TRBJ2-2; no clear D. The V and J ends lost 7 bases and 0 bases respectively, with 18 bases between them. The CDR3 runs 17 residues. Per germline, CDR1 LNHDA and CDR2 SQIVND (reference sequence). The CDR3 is CASMPYRPPSNTGELFF. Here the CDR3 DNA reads TGTGCCAGTATGCCTTACAGACCACCATCGAACACCGGGGAGCTGTTTTTT. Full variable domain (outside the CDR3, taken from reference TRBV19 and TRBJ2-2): DGGITQSPKYLFRKEGQNVTLSCEQNLNHDAMYWYRQDPGQGLRLIYYSQIVNDFQKGDIAEGYSVSREKKESFPLTVTSAQKNPTAFYLCASMPYRPPSNTGELFFGEGSRLTVL.

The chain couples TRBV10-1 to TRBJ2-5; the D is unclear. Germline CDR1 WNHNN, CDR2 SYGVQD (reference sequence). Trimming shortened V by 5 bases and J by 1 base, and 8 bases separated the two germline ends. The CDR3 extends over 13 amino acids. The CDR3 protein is CASSSQLQETQYF. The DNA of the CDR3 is TGCGCCAGCAGTTCACAGCTCCAAGAGACCCAGTACTTC.

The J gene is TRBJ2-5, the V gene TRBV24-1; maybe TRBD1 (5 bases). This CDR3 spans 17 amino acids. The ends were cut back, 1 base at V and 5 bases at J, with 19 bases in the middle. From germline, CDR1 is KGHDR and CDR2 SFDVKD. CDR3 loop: CATSDFPRRGMGETQYF. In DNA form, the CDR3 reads TGTGCCACCAGTGATTTCCCGCGAAGGGGCATGGGGGAGACCCAGTACTTC.

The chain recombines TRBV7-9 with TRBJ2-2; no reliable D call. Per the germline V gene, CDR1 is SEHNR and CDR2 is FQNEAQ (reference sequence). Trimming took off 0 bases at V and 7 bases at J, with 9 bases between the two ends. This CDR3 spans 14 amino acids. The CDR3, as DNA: TGTGCCAGCAGCTTAGCCCAAAACCGCGGGGAGCTGTTTTTT. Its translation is CASSLAQNRGELFF.

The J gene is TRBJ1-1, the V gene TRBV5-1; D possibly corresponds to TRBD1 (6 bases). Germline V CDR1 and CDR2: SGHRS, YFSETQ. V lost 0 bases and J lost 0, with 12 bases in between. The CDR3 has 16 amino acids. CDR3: CASSLGPGQLNTEAFF. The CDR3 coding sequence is TGCGCCAGCAGCTTGGGCCCAGGACAGTTGAACACTGAAGCTTTCTTT.

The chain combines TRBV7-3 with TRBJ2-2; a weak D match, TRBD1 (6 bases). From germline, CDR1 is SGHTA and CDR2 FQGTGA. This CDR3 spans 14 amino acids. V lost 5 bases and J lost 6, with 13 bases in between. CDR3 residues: CASSRVQGAGELFF. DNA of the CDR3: TGTGCCAGCAGCCGCGTACAGGGCGCCGGGGAGCTGTTTTTT. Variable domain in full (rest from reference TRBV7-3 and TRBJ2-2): GAGVSQTPSNKVTEKGKYVELRCDPISGHTALYWYRQSLGQGPEFLIYFQGTGAADDSGLPNDRFFAVRPEGSVSTLKIQRTERGDSAVYLCASSRVQGAGELFFGEGSRLTVL.

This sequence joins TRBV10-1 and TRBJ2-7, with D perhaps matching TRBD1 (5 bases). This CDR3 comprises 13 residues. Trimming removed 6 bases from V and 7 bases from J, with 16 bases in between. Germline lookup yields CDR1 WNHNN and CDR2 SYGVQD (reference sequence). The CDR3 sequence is CASSDGPNREQYV. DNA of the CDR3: TGCGCCAGCAGCGACGGGCCTAACAGGGAGCAGTACGTC.

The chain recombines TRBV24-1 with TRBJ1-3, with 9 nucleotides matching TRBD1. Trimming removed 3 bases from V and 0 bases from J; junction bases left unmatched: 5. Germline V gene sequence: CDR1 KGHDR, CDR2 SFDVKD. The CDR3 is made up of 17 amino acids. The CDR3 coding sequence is TGTGCCACCAGTGATAATCCGGGACAGGGCTCTGGAAACACCATATATTTT. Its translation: CATSDNPGQGSGNTIYF.

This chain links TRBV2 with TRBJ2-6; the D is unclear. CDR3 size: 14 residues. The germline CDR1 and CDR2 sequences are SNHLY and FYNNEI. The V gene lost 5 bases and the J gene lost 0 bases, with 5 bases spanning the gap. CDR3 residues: CASSQSSGANVLTF. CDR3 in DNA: TGTGCCAGCAGTCAGAGCTCTGGGGCCAACGTCCTGACTTTC.

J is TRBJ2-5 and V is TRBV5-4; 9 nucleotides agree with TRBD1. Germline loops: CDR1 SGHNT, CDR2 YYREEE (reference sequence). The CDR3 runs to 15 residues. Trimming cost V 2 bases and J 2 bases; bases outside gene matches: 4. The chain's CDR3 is CASSFPGQGQETQYF. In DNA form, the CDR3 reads TGTGCCAGCAGCTTTCCGGGACAGGGTCAAGAGACCCAGTACTTC.